Each of the 2 T cell receptor beta chains below was sequenced from the same sample in a study of OX40 agonist ivuxolimab in advanced cancers. Here immunoSEQ multiplex PCR was the method, and the copy in TCRdb shows in-frame clones only, minus some. The data contain 55,000 to 65,000 clones, roughly 84% of them seen just once; the ten biggest clones take up under 0.65%. The material sequenced was CD4+ or CD8+ T cells sorted from blood, taken in a trial of the OX40 agonist ivuxolimab. The receptors stem from an adult with an advanced solid tumor such as melanoma, head and neck, liver or kidney cancer.

This clone occurred many times. The chain recombines TRBV19 with TRBJ2-3; TRBD2 might be the D (6 bases). Between the trimmed V and J ends, which lost 5 bases and 2 bases, there was a span of 11 bases. The V gene's germline CDR1 is LNHDA and CDR2 SQIVND (reference sequence). This CDR3 region has 14 residues. The CDR3 bases are TGTGCCAGTAGTCTGGGACTTTACACAGATACGCAGTATTTT. It is translated as CASSLGLYTDTQYF.

CDR3 in DNA: TGTGCCAGCAGTTACGGCGGGACTAGCGAAGAGACCCAGTACTTC. Protein product: CASSYGGTSEETQYF. This rearrangement joins TRBV6-6 to TRBJ2-5; 10 positions agree with TRBD2. V lost 2 bases, J lost 3 bases, and 3 bases stayed unmatched. Per the germline V gene, CDR1 is MNHNY and CDR2 is SVGAGI (reference sequence). The CDR3 is 15 amino acids.